The present T cell receptor beta chain was sequenced within a study of cytomegalovirus exposure and HLA in healthy donors. Study background: A previous analysis identified around 120 million unique TCR beta sequences derived from 180 million or so T cells.

This CDR3 is 14 amino acids long. Looked up from germline, CDR1 is MNHNS and CDR2 is SASEGT. The V end was cut by 5 bases, the J end by 0 bases, with 8 bases between. This clone has only a few counts. Researchers ran the PCR with 60 Vbeta and 13 Jbeta primers. In the source study's methods: A later analysis tallied 65 million to 85 million unique TCR beta chains, around 9.9 million of them shared. Method: immunoSEQ multiplex PCR; TCRdb's copy keeps in-frame clones and lacks some. Clone size and the V and J calls come from that table; the DNA yielded D and trimming. The table records about 120,000 clones, roughly four fifths of them present only once.

The source of this sequence is a woman aged 40 to 55 in good health and CMV-seropositive. The sequenced sample consisted of PBMCs. V is TRBV6-1 and J is TRBJ1-5; no definite D call. For the CDR3, the DNA is TGTGCCAGCAGTTCCGTTTATAGCAATCAGCCCCAGCATTTT. Residues: CASSSVYSNQPQHF.